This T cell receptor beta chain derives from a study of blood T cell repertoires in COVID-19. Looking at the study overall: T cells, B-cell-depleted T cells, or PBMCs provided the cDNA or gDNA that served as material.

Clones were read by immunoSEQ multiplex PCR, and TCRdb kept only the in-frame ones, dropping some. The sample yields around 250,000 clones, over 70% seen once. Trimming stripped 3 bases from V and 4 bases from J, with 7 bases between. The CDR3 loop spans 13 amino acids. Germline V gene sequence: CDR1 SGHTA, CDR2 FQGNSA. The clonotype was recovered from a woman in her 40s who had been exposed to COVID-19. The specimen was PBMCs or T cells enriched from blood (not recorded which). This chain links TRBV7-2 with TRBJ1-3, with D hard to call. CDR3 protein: CASSFERGNTIYF. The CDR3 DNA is TGTGCCAGCAGCTTTGAACGGGGAAACACCATATATTTT. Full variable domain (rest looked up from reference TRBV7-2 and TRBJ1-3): GAGVSQSPSNKVTEKGKDVELRCDPISGHTALYWYRQSLGQGLEFLIYFQGNSAPDKSGLPSDRFSAERTGGSVSTLTIQRTQQEDSAVYLCASSFERGNTIYFGEGSWLTVV.